This entry features one T cell receptor (beta chain) sequence. Its cognate antigen is unknown. Every isolated RNA sample was fully reverse transcribed, so sequencing captured expressed TCRB transcripts. Profiled with immunoSEQ multiplex PCR; TCRdb holds only in-frame clones, not every one. Here the sample spans 130,000 or so clones, 16% being singletons. The source of the sample is a study of beta chain features in type 1 diabetes. Across the whole study: Sorted cells from all samples, numbering fewer than 120,000,000, were examined.

Whole-study results and caveats: Compared to healthy donors, patients appeared to have naive, central memory and Treg TCRB repertoires that were more alike. Type 1 diabetes patients had TCRB CDR3s that were shorter (moderately but significantly so) in all four CD4+ subsets.

The CDR3 runs to 15 residues. Trimming took off 5 bases at V and 0 bases at J, with 12 bases between the two ends. Per the germline V gene, CDR1 is SGHTA and CDR2 is FQGNSA. Every participating donor gave one draw, a heparinised blood sample averaging about 100 mL. A CD45RO/CCR7/CD25/CD127/CD95/CD27 panel sorted naive, central memory, regulatory and stem cell-like memory CD4+ cells. Sequencing was carried out using central memory CD4+ T cells from blood. The origin of this receptor is a young man with type 1 diabetes. The rearrangement links TRBV7-2 to TRBJ2-3, with D hard to call. CDR3 nucleotide sequence: TGTGCCAGCAGCGCCCGAGGCCCCAGCACAGATACGCAGTATTTT. It is translated as CASSARGPSTDTQYF.